The rows below give T cell receptor beta chains drawn from one sample of a study of CD8 T cells in ankylosing spondylitis. TCRdb re-called the 5' RACE reads with MiXCR, one entry per CDR3 protein. The sample includes tens of thousands of distinct CDR3 sequences, 9% of them seen just once. The sequencing sample was made of blood, either unsorted or a sorted T cell fraction (not recorded which). Receptors were obtained from a male donor with ankylosing spondylitis. Both conserved end residues are part of each CDR3. D genes are given only for firm matches. Where a row states a size, it is once, few, many or the class of an expanded clone; other rows omit it.

D: TRBD2; V: TRBV7-6; J: TRBJ2-3; size: few; CDR3: CASSLAIAGVPDTQYF; DNA: TGTGCCAGCAGCTTAGCAATAGCGGGAGTACCAGATACGCAGTATTTT
D: TRBD1; V: TRBV2; J: TRBJ1-1; size: few; CDR3: CASRQGAIRTEAFF; DNA: TGTGCCAGCAGACAGGGGGCGATCAGGACTGAAGCTTTCTTT
D: TRBD2; V: TRBV12-3/TRBV12-4; J: TRBJ2-1; size: many; CDR3: CASSFLAGGRNEQFF; DNA: TGTGCCAGCAGTTTTTTAGCGGGAGGGCGGAATGAGCAGTTCTTC
D: .; V: TRBV7-6; J: TRBJ2-1; size: few; CDR3: CASSSDSSYNEQFF; DNA: TGTGCCAGCAGCTCGGACAGTAGCTATAATGAGCAGTTCTTC
D: .; V: TRBV30; J: TRBJ2-7; size: few; CDR3: CAWSSKIETSYEQYF; DNA: TGTGCCTGGAGTTCCAAAATCGAAACTTCCTACGAGCAGTACTTC
D: .; V: TRBV7-9; J: TRBJ2-1; size: few; CDR3: CASLAPKDEQFF; DNA: TGTGCCAGTCTCGCCCCCAAGGATGAGCAGTTCTTC
D: TRBD2; V: TRBV20-1; J: TRBJ2-1; size: few; CDR3: CSARPSGSDEQFF; DNA: TGCAGTGCTAGACCTAGCGGGAGTGATGAGCAGTTCTTC
D: TRBD2; V: TRBV10-3; J: TRBJ2-4; size: many; CDR3: CAINPGGPENIQYF; DNA: TGTGCCATCAATCCGGGAGGGCCCGAAAACATTCAGTACTTC
D: TRBD1; V: TRBV7-8; J: TRBJ1-5; size: many; CDR3: CASSLGPRDRVNQPQHF; DNA: TGTGCCAGCAGCTTAGGGCCTCGGGACAGGGTCAATCAGCCCCAGCATTTT
D: TRBD1; V: TRBV27; J: TRBJ2-7; size: few; CDR3: CATTDRGVEQYF; DNA: TGTGCCACTACGGACAGGGGAGTTGAGCAGTACTTC
D: .; V: TRBV7-2; J: TRBJ1-3; size: .; CDR3: CASSLPRNTIYF; DNA: TGTGCCAGCAGTCTTCCCAGGAACACCATATATTTT
D: .; V: TRBV5-1; J: TRBJ2-1; size: .; CDR3: CASSSGHEGDEQFF; DNA: TGCGCCAGCAGCTCGGGACACGAGGGCGATGAGCAGTTCTTC
D: .; V: TRBV2; J: TRBJ2-7; size: few; CDR3: CASSEAGGSAGEQYF; DNA: TGTGCCAGCAGTGAAGCGGGAGGTAGCGCGGGAGAGCAGTACTTC
D: TRBD1; V: TRBV27; J: TRBJ2-1; size: many; CDR3: CASSLLTGGSYNEQFF; DNA: TGTGCCAGCAGTCTCCTCACAGGGGGCTCCTACAATGAGCAGTTCTTC
D: .; V: TRBV15; J: TRBJ2-3; size: many; CDR3: CATSRDPPGGITDTQYF; DNA: TGTGCCACCAGCAGAGACCCCCCTGGCGGGATCACAGATACGCAGTATTTT
D: TRBD2; V: TRBV27; J: TRBJ2-1; size: .; CDR3: CASSPGTSGGGGEQFF; DNA: TGTGCCAGCAGTCCCGGGACTAGCGGGGGGGGCGGGGAGCAGTTCTTC
D: TRBD1; V: TRBV12-3/TRBV12-4; J: TRBJ1-5; size: many; CDR3: CASSGTGNQPQHF; DNA: TGTGCCAGCTCCGGGACAGGGAATCAGCCCCAGCATTTT
D: .; V: TRBV2; J: TRBJ2-1; size: .; CDR3: CASPFFRGERSSYNEQFF; DNA: TGTGCCAGCCCATTCTTCAGGGGAGAACGGAGCTCCTACAATGAGCAGTTCTTC
D: TRBD2; V: TRBV11-2; J: TRBJ2-3; size: many; CDR3: CASSLGWLAGGLSPDTQYF; DNA: TGTGCCAGCAGCTTAGGTTGGCTAGCGGGAGGCTTATCCCCAGATACGCAGTATTTT
D: .; V: TRBV3-1; J: TRBJ2-7; size: few; CDR3: CASSQDPYQEQYF; DNA: TGTGCCAGCAGCCAAGATCCCTACCAGGAGCAGTACTTC
D: TRBD2; V: TRBV7-2; J: TRBJ2-2; size: many; CDR3: CASSPSGANTGELFF; DNA: TGTGCCAGCAGCCCTAGCGGGGCGAACACCGGGGAGCTGTTTTTT
D: .; V: TRBV7-6; J: TRBJ2-1; size: few; CDR3: CASSSSDQNNEQFF; DNA: TGTGCCAGCAGCAGTAGCGACCAAAACAATGAGCAGTTCTTC
D: TRBD2; V: TRBV20-1; J: TRBJ2-1; size: many; CDR3: CSARGASGSNEQFF; DNA: TGCAGTGCTAGAGGGGCTAGCGGGAGTAATGAGCAGTTCTTC
D: .; V: TRBV20-1; J: TRBJ1-2; size: many; CDR3: CSARDRGGGGYSGYTF; DNA: TGCAGTGCTAGAGACCGTGGGGGTGGTGGTTATTCGGGCTACACCTTC
D: .; V: TRBV7-9; J: TRBJ1-2; size: .; CDR3: CASSFPKGEAYGYTF; DNA: TGTGCCAGCAGTTTCCCCAAGGGGGAGGCCTATGGCTACACCTTC
D: .; V: TRBV5-1; J: TRBJ1-1; size: many; CDR3: CASSLTGRNTEAFF; DNA: TGCGCCAGCAGCTTGACAGGCCGGAACACTGAAGCTTTCTTT
D: .; V: TRBV7-9; J: TRBJ2-3; size: many; CDR3: CASSPGTDFYTDTQYF; DNA: TGTGCCAGCAGCCCTGGGACCGACTTCTACACAGATACGCAGTATTTT
D: .; V: TRBV24-1; J: TRBJ2-1; size: few; CDR3: CATSDLRDSNEQFF; DNA: TGTGCCACCAGTGATTTACGAGATTCGAATGAGCAGTTCTTC
D: TRBD1; V: TRBV24-1; J: TRBJ1-5; size: few; CDR3: CATSEGRGWQPQHF; DNA: TGTGCCACCAGTGAGGGCAGGGGGTGGCAGCCCCAGCATTTT
D: .; V: TRBV30; J: TRBJ2-2; size: .; CDR3: CAWTNTGPGELFF; DNA: TGTGCCTGGACCAACACAGGGCCCGGGGAGCTGTTTTTT
D: .; V: TRBV15; J: TRBJ2-2; size: .; CDR3: CATSRERTVTGELFF; DNA: TGTGCCACCAGCAGAGAGCGGACAGTCACCGGGGAGCTGTTTTTT
D: TRBD2; V: TRBV7-8; J: TRBJ2-1; size: .; CDR3: CASSIQPGTSGRNEQFF; DNA: TGTGCCAGCAGCATACAGCCGGGGACTAGCGGGAGGAATGAGCAGTTCTTC
D: TRBD2; V: TRBV11-2; J: TRBJ2-1; size: .; CDR3: CASSLSGRGYNEQFF; DNA: TGTGCCAGCAGTTTAAGCGGGAGGGGTTACAATGAGCAGTTCTTC
D: TRBD1; V: TRBV7-9; J: TRBJ2-4; size: many; CDR3: CASSLGDRNIQYF; DNA: TGTGCCAGCAGCTTAGGGGACAGAAACATTCAGTACTTC
D: .; V: TRBV29-1; J: TRBJ2-1; size: many; CDR3: CSVEIRHNEQFF; DNA: TGCAGCGTTGAAATTCGACACAATGAGCAGTTCTTC
D: .; V: TRBV15; J: TRBJ2-7; size: few; CDR3: CATSREQTLFSYEQYF; DNA: TGTGCCACCAGCAGGGAACAGACACTCTTCTCCTACGAGCAGTACTTC
D: TRBD1; V: TRBV7-8; J: TRBJ1-1; size: .; CDR3: CASSLGTAYEAFF; DNA: TGTGCCAGCAGCCTAGGGACAGCCTATGAAGCTTTCTTT
D: TRBD2; V: TRBV4-1; J: TRBJ2-4; size: .; CDR3: CASSHPLAGDDIQYF; DNA: TGCGCCAGCAGCCACCCCCTAGCGGGAGATGACATTCAGTACTTC
D: .; V: TRBV10-3; J: TRBJ1-3; size: many; CDR3: CAISEGQSGNTIYF; DNA: TGTGCCATCAGTGAGGGGCAGTCTGGAAACACCATATATTTT
D: .; V: TRBV11-1; J: TRBJ2-1; size: many; CDR3: CASSLAYEGVPQYNEQFF; DNA: TGTGCCAGCAGCTTAGCGTACGAGGGCGTTCCACAATACAATGAGCAGTTCTTC
D: TRBD1; V: TRBV20-1; J: TRBJ1-5; size: .; CDR3: CSAVQTGTGSQPQHF; DNA: TGCAGTGCCGTACAAACCGGGACAGGGAGTCAGCCCCAGCATTTT
D: .; V: TRBV27; J: TRBJ2-7; size: .; CDR3: CASSLGGRRYEQYF; DNA: TGTGCCAGCAGTTTAGGAGGCAGGAGATACGAGCAGTACTTC
D: TRBD2; V: TRBV30; J: TRBJ2-5; size: .; CDR3: CAFLTSGRFHF; DNA: TGTGCCTTCCTGACTAGCGGGAGATTTCACTTC
D: .; V: TRBV7-8; J: TRBJ2-1; size: many; CDR3: CAHAPLRSYNEQFF; DNA: TGTGCTCACGCCCCCTTACGATCCTACAATGAGCAGTTCTTC
D: TRBD2; V: TRBV28; J: TRBJ2-7; size: .; CDR3: CASIPGLAGGSSPHEQYF; DNA: TGTGCCAGCATCCCGGGACTAGCGGGAGGATCTAGCCCCCACGAGCAGTACTTC
D: .; V: TRBV12-3/TRBV12-4; J: TRBJ2-3; size: many; CDR3: CASSFRGLPSTDTQYF; DNA: TGTGCCAGCAGTTTCCGGGGGCTGCCGAGCACAGATACGCAGTATTTT
D: TRBD2; V: TRBV3-1; J: TRBJ2-3; size: few; CDR3: CASSPRGAREGPDTQYF; DNA: TGTGCCAGCAGCCCGCGGGGGGCCCGGGAGGGCCCAGATACGCAGTATTTT
D: TRBD1; V: TRBV5-1; J: TRBJ1-5; size: .; CDR3: CASSLRDRGGNQPQHF; DNA: TGCGCCAGCAGCTTGCGGGACAGGGGAGGGAATCAGCCCCAGCATTTT
D: TRBD2; V: TRBV7-9; J: TRBJ2-5; size: many; CDR3: CASSLGLAGQETQYF; DNA: TGTGCCAGCAGCCTGGGACTAGCGGGACAAGAGACCCAGTACTTC
D: .; V: TRBV9; J: TRBJ2-5; size: few; CDR3: CASSGGSGPMTTQYF; DNA: TGTGCCAGCAGCGGAGGGAGCGGCCCCATGACGACCCAGTACTTC